This entry lists 7 T cell receptor beta chains sequenced from one sample in a study of T cells in Graves' hyperthyroidism and ophthalmopathy (dated by TCRdb to between 2018 and 2021). Libraries were constructed by multiplex PCR. The instrument was an Illumina HiSeq 2000. TCR beta CDR3 regions were amplified from RNA transcripts. The first round of RT-PCR for the TCR CDR3 was performed with the HTBI primer set and the Qiagen OneStep RT-PCR kit. TCRdb reworked the public reads: Q25 trimming with fastp, MiXCR clone assembly, productive beta chains retained. Merged by CDR3 protein, the rows form single entries marked with the most common genes and DNA. Within this sample are about 570,000 distinct CDR3 sequences, with around 15% of them counted one time only. The ten largest clonotypes hold 11% to 15% of the sample. The sequencing sample was made of blood. The receptors originated from a woman aged 40-49 years with Graves' hyperthyroidism.

This clonotype was seen ten or more times. This chain joins TRBV20-1 and TRBJ1-1; 9 bases agree with TRBD1. The CDR3 runs to 15 residues. The V segment lost 1 base and the J segment 1 base; nucleotides outside the gene matches: 4. Germline CDR1 reads DFQATT; CDR2 reads SNEGSKA (reference sequence). The CDR3 bases are TGCAGTGCTAGAGCAGGACAGGGGACGAACACTGAAGCTTTCTTT. Translation: CSARAGQGTNTEAFF.

The chain combines TRBV15 with TRBJ1-4; maybe TRBD1 (5 bases). Trimming removed 6 bases at V and 5 bases at J, with 13 bases between. The V gene's germline CDR1 is LNHNV and CDR2 YYDKDF (reference sequence). This CDR3 comprises 14 residues. The CDR3 nucleotides are TGTGCCACCAGATCGGGGGTGAAAAATGAAAAACTGTTTTTT. Translating gives CATRSGVKNEKLFF.

This clonotype has ten or more counts. The rearrangement joins TRBV2 to TRBJ2-3; TRBD1 or TRBD2 may be the D gene (6 bases each). V lost 6 bases, J lost 4 bases, and 26 bases lay in between. Per germline, CDR1 SNHLY and CDR2 FYNNEI. CDR3 size: 18 residues. CDR3 nucleotides: TGTGCCAGCAGCGATATACGCCCGATCGGGGGCGGACCAGATACGCAGTATTTT. As protein: CASSDIRPIGGGPDTQYF.

This clonotype occurred a few times. This chain uses TRBV7-9 with TRBJ2-5; D is undetermined. The CDR3 has 14 amino acids. Deletions cut 5 bases from V and 5 bases from J, with 15 bases between. CDR1 is SEHNR, CDR2 FQNEAQ, per germline (reference sequence). The CDR3, as DNA: TGTGCCAGCAGCACCTTACCCGCTCGGGAGACCCAGTACTTC. This sequence encodes CASSTLPARETQYF.

This clonotype was recorded many times. The chain employs TRBV30 and TRBJ2-1; D not certain. The germline V and J ends were trimmed by 0 bases and 2 bases, with 11 bases remaining between them. Per the germline V gene, CDR1 is GTSNPN and CDR2 is SVGIG (reference sequence). The CDR3 covers 15 residues. CDR3 sequence (DNA): TGTGCCTGGAGTGTTATGGCGAACCCCTACAATGAGCAGTTCTTC. Its protein is CAWSVMANPYNEQFF.

In its sample, this clonotype was seen many times. V is TRBV12-3 or TRBV12-4 and J is TRBJ2-7; D remains ambiguous. This CDR3 contains 15 residues. The ends were cut back, 1 base at V and 3 bases at J, with 13 bases in the middle. CDR3 loop: CASSLEGKGNYEQYF. CDR3 DNA sequence: TGTGCCAGCAGTTTAGAAGGGAAGGGAAACTACGAGCAGTACTTC.

This clonotype was seen a few times. V usage is TRBV27 and J usage is TRBJ2-1; 10 nucleotides match TRBD2. Losses at the gene ends were 5 bases for V and 6 bases for J; bases not matched to a gene: 10. The germline gives CDR1 MNHEY, CDR2 SMNVEV (reference sequence). The CDR3 totals 16 residues. CDR3 DNA sequence: TGTGCCAGCAGTCCTCTAGCGGGAGTACTGGTCAATGAGCAGTTCTTC. Its protein is CASSPLAGVLVNEQFF.